This T cell receptor beta chain was captured in a study of radiotherapy plus CTLA-4 blockade in lung cancer. Measured with immunoSEQ multiplex PCR; TCRdb has only the in-frame clones, and not every one. This sample has 65,000 to 70,000 clones; roughly 85% occur once, and the top ten carry about 9.1%. In its sample, this clone was seen a few times. The target antigen is unknown. At one end the junction does not follow the germline gene, possibly because of a read error. Germline V CDR1 and CDR2: LNHDA, SQIVND (reference sequence). CDR3 size: 15 residues. Study outcomes and limitations: Early shifts in blood T cell clones, with interferon-beta, reportedly predicted response best. Expansion in blood of tumor-derived TCR clones was seen after radiotherapy plus ipilimumab.

J is TRBJ1-3 and V is TRBV19; possible D gene TRBD1, 5 bases. Sequences were derived from peripheral blood, sampled from a patient treated with radiotherapy plus ipilimumab. The sequence was collected from a human donor with non-small cell lung cancer who had a complete response to radiotherapy plus ipilimumab. This chain's CDR3 is CASSTGTKRGSTIYF. The CDR3 DNA follows: TGTGCCAGTAGTACTGGGACGAAACGGGGAAGCACCATATATTTT. Full variable domain (outside the CDR3, taken from reference TRBV19 and TRBJ1-3): DGGITQSPKYLFRKEGQNVTLSCEQNLNHDAMYWYRQDPGQGLRLIYYSQIVNDFQKGDIAEGYSVSREKKESFPLTVTSAQKNPTAFYLCASSTGTKRGSTIYFGEGSWLTVV.